The 15 T cell receptor beta chains given below trace back to one sample, sequenced in a study of blood T cell repertoires in COVID-19. Profiled with immunoSEQ multiplex PCR; TCRdb holds only in-frame clones, not every one. Of 270,000 or so clones listed, around 86% are singletons. Specimen: PBMCs or T cells enriched from blood (not recorded which). These receptors all come from a woman between 18 and 30 years old who had recovered from COVID-19.

V gene TRBV5-4 combines with J gene TRBJ2-1; D may be TRBD1 (5 bases). From germline, CDR1 is SGHNT and CDR2 YYREEE (reference sequence). CDR3 length: 13 residues. Trimming left V 2 bases short and J 4 bases short, with 7 bases between. The DNA of the CDR3 is TGTGCCAGCAGCTTTCAGGGATACAATGAGCAGTTCTTC. It encodes CASSFQGYNEQFF.

J is TRBJ2-7 and V is TRBV3-1 (or the pseudogene TRBV3-2); D possibly corresponds to TRBD2 (5 bases). The CDR3 runs to 14 residues. Between the trimmed V and J ends, which lost 1 base and 2 bases, there was a span of 9 bases. The germline V gene has CDR1 LGHDT and CDR2 YNNKEL (reference sequence). The CDR3 DNA is TGTGCCAGCAGCCAAGCTGTAGCGCCCTACGAGCAGTACTTC. Its protein product is CASSQAVAPYEQYF.

A single count supports this clone. CDR3 DNA sequence: TGTGCCTGGAGCCTAGGGACAGCAGATGAAGCTTTCTTT. Residues: CAWSLGTADEAFF. The V and J genes are TRBV30 and TRBJ1-1, with TRBD1 matching 7 bases. With V trimmed by 3 bases and J by 7 bases, 8 bases remained unmatched. The length of the CDR3 is 13 residues. The germline gives CDR1 GTSNPN, CDR2 SVGIG (reference sequence).

DNA of the CDR3: TGTGCCAGCAGCCAAGGTGGGGTTGGGACAGGGATGGCTGAAGCTTTCTTT. Its protein is CASSQGGVGTGMAEAFF. V is TRBV4-2 and J is TRBJ1-1, with 9 bases fitting TRBD1. The CDR3 extends over 17 amino acids. V dropped 1 base and J dropped 6; count of bases not matched to a gene: 12. Germline-derived CDR1 and CDR2 are LGHNA and YNFKEQ.

The rearrangement links TRBV29-1 to TRBJ2-5, with 9 nucleotides matching TRBD2. The CDR3 extends over 15 amino acids. The J segment lost 5 bases and the V segment lost 2 bases, leaving 9 bases of the junction unmatched. The V gene's germline CDR1 is SQVTM and CDR2 ANQGSEA. The CDR3 nucleotides read TGCAGCGTTGAACGCGCGGGAGGGCCCCGTGAGACCCAGTACTTC. Its translation: CSVERAGGPRETQYF.

This rearrangement joins TRBV5-6 to TRBJ2-2, with 8 nucleotides matching TRBD1. CDR1 and CDR2 (germline): SGHDT, YYEEEE. V shed 5 bases, J shed 5 bases, and the junction held 5 bases outside the gene matches. This CDR3 region has 14 residues. CDR3 in DNA: TGTGCCAGCAGACGGACAGGGTGGACCGGGGAGCTGTTTTTT. Its translation is CASRRTGWTGELFF.

V gene TRBV7-9 combines with J gene TRBJ1-5; perhaps TRBD1 as D (5 bases). Per germline, CDR1 SEHNR and CDR2 FQNEAQ (reference sequence). V dropped 4 bases and J dropped 1 base, with 11 bases sitting between them. CDR3 length equals 15 residues. The CDR3 DNA follows: TGTGCCAGCAGCTCTCGTGGGGGGAGCAATCAGCCCCAGCATTTT. It codes for CASSSRGGSNQPQHF.

The chain links TRBV6-1 to TRBJ1-1; D remains unclear. The CDR3 loop spans 14 amino acids. The V gene lost 3 bases and the J gene lost 2 bases, with 10 bases spanning the gap. CDR1 and CDR2 from the germline V gene are MNHNS and SASEGT. CDR3 sequence: CASSEMMGNTEAFF. CDR3 in DNA: TGTGCCAGCAGTGAGATGATGGGCAACACTGAAGCTTTCTTT.

The CDR3 DNA is TGTGCCAGCAGCTTGATGTGGAGGAACACTGAAGCTTTCTTT. Protein: CASSLMWRNTEAFF. V is TRBV5-8 and J is TRBJ1-1, with D unclear. From germline, CDR1 is SGHTS and CDR2 YDEGEE. The CDR3 runs to 14 residues. With 1 base removed from V and 1 base from J, the gap between germline ends came to 8 bases.

V usage is TRBV3-1 (or the pseudogene TRBV3-2) and J usage is TRBJ2-7, with TRBD1 identical over 8 bases. The CDR3 extends over 15 amino acids. The germline CDR1 and CDR2 sequences are LGHDT and YNNKEL (reference sequence). V gave up 2 bases and J gave up 4 bases; unmatched junction bases: 7. The CDR3 region is CASSQRQGSDYEQYF. Here the CDR3 DNA reads TGTGCCAGCAGCCAACGACAGGGGTCCGATTACGAGCAGTACTTC.

The chain combines TRBV7-6 with TRBJ2-3; TRBD2 aligns across 12 bases. This CDR3 comprises 17 residues. Trimming at V came to 2 bases and at J to 2 bases, leaving 5 bases not matched to a gene. The germline V gene has CDR1 SGHVS and CDR2 FNYEAQ. CDR3 loop: CASSLTGLAGLTDTQYF. The CDR3 DNA reads TGTGCCAGCAGCTTAACGGGACTAGCGGGCCTCACAGATACGCAGTATTTT.

The genes are TRBV7-9 and TRBJ1-1, with no clear D. Trimming stripped 6 bases from V and 0 bases from J, with 11 bases between. Germline CDR1 reads SEHNR; CDR2 reads FQNEAQ (reference sequence). The CDR3 contains 14 residues. In nucleotides, the CDR3 is TGTGCCAGCAGTTACGGCAGGATGAACACTGAAGCTTTCTTT. The encoded protein is CASSYGRMNTEAFF.

This chain joins TRBV4-2 and TRBJ2-3; the match to TRBD2 covers 8 bases. CDR3 size: 16 residues. Germline lookup yields CDR1 LGHNA and CDR2 YNFKEQ. Germline trimming cut 3 bases from V and 0 bases from J; bases unmatched to any gene: 5. The chain's CDR3 is CASSHVAGSSTDTQYF. The CDR3 bases are TGTGCCAGCAGCCACGTAGCGGGATCTAGCACAGATACGCAGTATTTT.

The V and J genes are TRBV28 and TRBJ1-1; TRBD1 matches 7 bases. CDR3 length equals 15 residues. The V gene's germline CDR1 is MDHEN and CDR2 SYDVKM. The ends lost 1 base at V and 1 base at J; junction bases unmatched: 3. In DNA form, the CDR3 reads TGTGCCAGCAGTTTATCGGGGACAGCGAACACTGAAGCTTTCTTT. Translating gives CASSLSGTANTEAFF.

The chain is built from TRBV4-2 and TRBJ2-1; the match to TRBD1 covers 9 bases. Per germline, CDR1 LGHNA and CDR2 YNFKEQ. Losses at the gene ends were 1 base for V and 5 bases for J; bases not matched to a gene: 9. The CDR3 is 17 amino acids. This chain's CDR3 is CASSQGEGTGRHNEQFF. CDR3 in DNA: TGTGCCAGCAGCCAAGGAGAGGGGACAGGGCGGCACAATGAGCAGTTCTTC.